This T cell receptor beta chain stems from a study of control samples from healthy donors and cancer patients (TCRdb year 2020). Library preparation employed the immunoSEQ multiplex PCR assay. The table was pulled from immuneACCESS by TCRdb, which kept in-frame rearrangements only. Such tables lose some clones; where checked, under half of the loss comes from unresolved V genes, and the rest has no known cause. The sample table records about 89,000 clones; 70% to 90% of these occur just once. The top ten clonotypes cover over 2% of the sample. V drops 1 base and J drops 5 bases, leaving 15 bases in between. The CDR3 contains 15 residues, cysteine and phenylalanine counted. The sequence is cut down to CDR3 DNA, 45 bases in frame from base 1. As encoded in the germline V gene (reference sequence), CDR1 is PRHDT while CDR2 is FYEKMQ. Details on this clone: Which antigen it targets is not known. No base-level quality is on record; no much larger clone is a single base apart.

Here the chain combines TRBV13 and TRBJ2-7; the D segment might be TRBD1 or TRBD2, since each matches 5 bases. This receptor was obtained from a woman aged 35 to 49 in good health. Sequencing was performed on blood. The DNA sequence reads TGTGCCAGCAGCTTAGCGGGGCAATTGGGCCACGAGCAGTACTTC. Its coded protein is CASSLAGQLGHEQYF. The full variable domain, completed from the reference TRBV13 and TRBJ2-7 proteins outside the CDR3, reads AAGVIQSPRHLIKEKRETATLKCYPIPRHDTVYWYQQGPGQDPQFLISFYEKMQSDKGSIPDRFSAQQFSDYHSELNMSSLELGDSALYFCASSLAGQLGHEQYFGPGTRLTVT.